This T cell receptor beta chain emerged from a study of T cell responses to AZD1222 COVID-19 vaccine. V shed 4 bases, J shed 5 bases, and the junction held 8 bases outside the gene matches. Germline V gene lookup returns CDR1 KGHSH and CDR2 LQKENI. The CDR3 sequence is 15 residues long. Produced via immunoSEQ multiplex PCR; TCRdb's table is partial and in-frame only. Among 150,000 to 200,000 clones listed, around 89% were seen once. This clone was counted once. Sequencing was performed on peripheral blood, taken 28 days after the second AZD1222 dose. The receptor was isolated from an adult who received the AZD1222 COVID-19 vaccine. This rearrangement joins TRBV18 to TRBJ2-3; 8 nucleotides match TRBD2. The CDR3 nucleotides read TGTGCCAGCTCACAACCGGGCCTAGCGGGAGATACGCAGTATTTT. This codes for CASSQPGLAGDTQYF. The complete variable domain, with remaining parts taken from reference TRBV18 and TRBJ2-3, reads NAGVMQNPRHLVRRRGQEARLRCSPMKGHSHVYWYRQLPEEGLKFMVYLQKENIIDESGMPKERFSAEFPKEGPSILRIQQVVRGDSAAYFCASSQPGLAGDTQYFGPGTRLTVL.